This T cell receptor (beta chain) was documented in a study of blood T cells in healthy people across ages. Note on this clonotype: Its cognate antigen is unknown.

V dropped 5 bases and J dropped 3; count of bases not matched to a gene: 6. Germline V lookup: CDR1 SGHTA, CDR2 FQGNSA. The CDR3 loop spans 14 amino acids. Points from the study as a whole: With naive T cell percentage, TCR beta diversity showed a strong correlation. Estimates of total diversity, which came from one million sequenced T cells, were considered to be underestimates.

Healthy Caucasian individuals from Russia aged about 6 to 90 served as donors. A J-beta primer mix and a sample-barcoded 5' primer were used in a second PCR of roughly 6 to 11 cycles. Each TCR beta cDNA got a 12-nucleotide random molecular identifier. TCRdb recomputed calls from the 5' RACE reads with MiXCR, one row per CDR3 protein. The table shows fewer than 950,000 distinct CDR3 sequences, with 35% to 40% occurring only once. The genes are TRBV7-2 and TRBJ1-2, with TRBD1 matching over 7 bases. This sequence originates from a man aged 18 to 30 in good health. The sequencing input was blood. DNA for the CDR3: TGTGCCAGCAGCGGTCGGGACAGTTACTATGGCTACACCTTC. Protein: CASSGRDSYYGYTF.